Presented here are 24 T cell receptor beta chains from one specimen sequenced in a study of CD8 T cells in ankylosing spondylitis. TCRdb re-called the 5' RACE reads through MiXCR, storing one row per CDR3 protein. The table records about 160,000 distinct CDR3 sequences, around 20% of them present only once. What was sequenced was blood, either unsorted or a sorted T cell fraction (not recorded which). Receptor source: a male donor with ankylosing spondylitis or in good health (not recorded which).

Only a few counts were recorded for this clonotype. The chain links TRBV20-1 to TRBJ2-3, with D possibly being TRBD2 (6 bases). There are 16 residues in the CDR3. Per the germline V gene, CDR1 is DFQATT and CDR2 is SNEGSKA (reference sequence). V dropped 3 bases and J dropped 2 bases, with 18 bases sitting between them. The CDR3 loop reads CSASRGPLATTDTQYF. The DNA of the CDR3 is TGCAGTGCTAGTAGGGGACCCCTAGCGACCACAGATACGCAGTATTTT.

This chain connects TRBV6-1 to TRBJ2-2; TRBD2 matches at 13 bases. The V and J ends lost 7 bases and 7 bases, in that order; junction bases with no gene match: 9. The CDR3 spans 16 residues. Germline assignment: CDR1 MNHNS and CDR2 SASEGT. The CDR3 DNA reads as TGTGCCAGCACCCGGACCGGGACTAGCGGGAACGGGGAGCTGTTTTTT. Protein: CASTRTGTSGNGELFF.

In this sample, this clonotype turned up many times. The chain is built from TRBV29-1 and TRBJ2-7; D call uncertain. The CDR3 has 14 amino acids. Trimming left V 4 bases short and J 3 bases short, with 16 bases between. The germline CDR1 and CDR2 sequences are SQVTM and ANQGSEA. The CDR3 sequence is CSVGVEAKVYEQYF. In DNA, the CDR3 is TGCAGCGTTGGGGTAGAGGCGAAAGTCTACGAGCAGTACTTC.

This clonotype came up many times. This sequence joins TRBV6-5 and TRBJ1-1, with D unresolved. Germline CDR1 reads MNHEY; CDR2 reads SVGAGI. This CDR3 has 15 residues. Deletions cut 0 bases from V and 5 bases from J, with 13 bases between. CDR3 sequence: CASSYSGPPPTEAFF. The CDR3 bases are TGTGCCAGCAGTTACTCCGGACCGCCGCCAACTGAAGCTTTCTTT.

This clonotype showed up just a few times. This sequence joins TRBV2 and TRBJ1-1; the D is unclear. The CDR3 runs to 13 residues. V was shortened by 0 bases and J by 4 bases, with 6 bases between the two germline ends. Per germline, CDR1 SNHLY and CDR2 FYNNEI. CDR3 sequence: CASSEAGFTEAFF. The DNA for the CDR3 is TGTGCCAGCAGTGAAGCTGGGTTCACTGAAGCTTTCTTT.

This clonotype was counted at least ten times. This chain joins TRBV28 and TRBJ2-7; 10 bases map to TRBD1. Trimming removed 6 bases from V and 7 bases from J; junction bases left unmatched: 3. There are 12 residues in the CDR3. Germline assignment: CDR1 MDHEN and CDR2 SYDVKM. CDR3 sequence reads: CASRGQGWEQYF. The CDR3 DNA reads as TGTGCCAGCAGGGGACAGGGGTGGGAGCAGTACTTC.

At least ten counts were recorded for this clonotype. The rearrangement uses TRBV6-1 and TRBJ1-5; D is undetermined. This CDR3 is built from 17 residues. V was trimmed by 6 bases and J by 7 bases, leaving 25 bases between them. The V gene's germline CDR1 is MNHNS and CDR2 SASEGT. The CDR3 sequence: CASSFPAFESFNQPQHF. The CDR3 DNA reads as TGTGCCAGCAGCTTCCCGGCGTTTGAGAGTTTTAACCAGCCCCAGCATTTT.

This clonotype was counted between two and nine times. The chain is built from TRBV2 and TRBJ2-1; D could derive from TRBD1 or TRBD2 (5 bases each). The CDR3 has 15 residues. V was pared by 8 bases and J by 4 bases, with 18 bases between. Germline V gene data show CDR1 as SNHLY and CDR2 as FYNNEI. Written as DNA, the CDR3 is TGTGCCAGCCTCATCCGGGACGGACCTTACAATGAGCAGTTCTTC. Translation gives CASLIRDGPYNEQFF.

This clonotype was seen at least ten times. The chain links TRBV5-1 to TRBJ2-3, with 8 nucleotides matching TRBD2. V lost 1 base and J lost 0; bases outside the gene matches: 7. The CDR3 length is 17 residues. The germline gives CDR1 SGHRS, CDR2 YFSETQ. CDR3 residues: CASSLIIAGSSTDTQYF. The CDR3 region has the DNA TGCGCCAGCAGCTTGATTATAGCGGGATCCAGCACAGATACGCAGTATTTT.

This clonotype appeared many times. This chain joins TRBV28 and TRBJ2-1; 7 bases map to TRBD2. CDR3 length equals 13 residues. V was clipped by 3 bases and J by 10 bases; unmatched bases: 6. Germline CDR1 MDHEN, CDR2 SYDVKM. In DNA form, the CDR3 reads TGTGCCAGCAGTTTGAGCGGGGCAAGGGAGCAGTTCTTC. It is translated as CASSLSGAREQFF.

This clonotype came up many times. The CDR3 coding sequence is TGCGCCAGCAGACTGCAGGGAAGAGGCACCGGGGAGCTGTTTTTT. This sequence encodes CASRLQGRGTGELFF. J is TRBJ2-2 and V is TRBV5-1; perhaps TRBD1 as D (5 bases). CDR3 length: 15 residues. Germline V gene sequence: CDR1 SGHRS, CDR2 YFSETQ. V gave up 5 bases and J gave up 4 bases, with 15 bases separating them.

This clonotype appeared many times. The genes are TRBV7-9 and TRBJ2-1, with D uncertain. The CDR3 contains 10 residues. V lost 5 bases and J 12 bases, leaving 8 bases between the germline ends. Per the germline V gene, CDR1 is SEHNR and CDR2 is FQNEAQ (reference sequence). The CDR3 protein is CASSPVAQFF. The CDR3 DNA follows: TGTGCCAGCAGCCCCGTTGCGCAGTTCTTC.

V usage is TRBV7-9 and J usage is TRBJ2-1; 11 nucleotides match TRBD2. Trimming at V came to 5 bases and at J to 2 bases, leaving 5 bases not matched to a gene. CDR3 length: 16 amino acids. CDR1 and CDR2 (germline): SEHNR, FQNEAQ (reference sequence). CDR3 DNA: TGTGCCAGCAGCCATAGCGGGAGGGTGGCCTACAATGAGCAGTTCTTC. Translation gives CASSHSGRVAYNEQFF.

This clonotype was seen many times. The CDR3 DNA reads TGTGCCAGCAGCCCAGAGACTGTCTCCTACGAGCAGTACTTC. Translating it yields CASSPETVSYEQYF. The chain employs TRBV7-6 and TRBJ2-7; no firm D call. V was trimmed by 5 bases and J by 0 bases, leaving 11 bases between them. CDR3 length: 14 amino acids. Germline V lookup: CDR1 SGHVS, CDR2 FNYEAQ.

The rearrangement uses TRBV20-1 and TRBJ2-1, with 13 bases lining up with TRBD2. CDR3 length equals 15 residues. Germline CDR1 reads DFQATT; CDR2 reads SNEGSKA (reference sequence). J was trimmed by 8 bases and V by 5 bases; bases with no gene match: 9. The CDR3 DNA sequence: TGCAGTGCTCGCGGGACTAGCGGGACAGGGGATGAGCAGTTCTTC. This sequence encodes CSARGTSGTGDEQFF.

This clonotype has a handful of counts. The CDR3 region is CAITASRMNTEAFF. For the CDR3, the DNA is TGTGCCATCACTGCGAGTCGAATGAACACTGAAGCTTTCTTT. The chain uses TRBV10-3 and TRBJ1-1; D gene uncertain. The germline V gene encodes CDR1 ENHRY and CDR2 SYGVKD. This CDR3 contains 14 residues. Trimming removed 7 bases at V and 0 bases at J, with 12 bases between.

The genes are TRBV7-9 and TRBJ1-4; D is unresolved. This CDR3 comprises 15 residues. Germline assignment: CDR1 SEHNR and CDR2 FQNEAQ (reference sequence). V gave up 1 base and J gave up 7 bases, with 13 bases separating them. The CDR3 DNA reads as TGTGCCAGCAGCTTAGGAGAAGGTTCTGGTGAAAAACTGTTTTTT. It codes for CASSLGEGSGEKLFF. Full variable domain (rest looked up from reference TRBV7-9 and TRBJ1-4): DTGVSQNPRHKITKRGQNVTFRCDPISEHNRLYWYRQTLGQGPEFLTYFQNEAQLEKSRLLSDRFSAERPKGSFSTLEIQRTEQGDSAMYLCASSLGEGSGEKLFFGSGTQLSVL.

The table lists this clonotype with many counts. The genes are TRBV7-2 and TRBJ1-1; D call uncertain. V was cut by 6 bases and J by 0 bases, with 11 bases left in between. Germline CDR1 reads SGHTA; CDR2 reads FQGNSA. This CDR3 spans 14 amino acids. As DNA, the CDR3 is TGTGCCAGCAGTAGGGTGTATATGAACACTGAAGCTTTCTTT. This codes for CASSRVYMNTEAFF. Combining the CDR3 with reference TRBV7-2 and TRBJ1-1 gives the whole variable domain GAGVSQSPSNKVTEKGKDVELRCDPISGHTALYWYRQSLGQGLEFLIYFQGNSAPDKSGLPSDRFSAERTGGSVSTLTIQRTQQEDSAVYLCASSRVYMNTEAFFGQGTRLTVV.

The table lists this clonotype with a few counts. The V and J genes are TRBV7-8 and TRBJ2-7; D is undetermined. Per the germline V gene, CDR1 is SGHVS and CDR2 is FQNEAQ. The CDR3 extends over 13 amino acids. V lost 1 base to trimming and J lost 5 bases, with 9 bases between them. CDR3 sequence (DNA): TGTGCCAGCAGCTTAGACAGATGGGACGAGCAGTACTTC. It is translated as CASSLDRWDEQYF.

About this clonotype: An end of the junction differs from the germline gene, which may be a read error. The chain uses TRBV24-1 and TRBJ2-5; 12 nucleotides agree with TRBD2. The CDR3 covers 16 residues. Germline values: CDR1 KGHDR, CDR2 SFDVKD. The CDR3 nucleotides are TGTGCCACCAGTGACCCTGGACTAGCGGGGCAAGAGCCCCAGTACTTC. It encodes CATSDPGLAGQEPQYF.

This clonotype was recorded once. The rearrangement links TRBV7-9 to TRBJ1-6, with 8 bases aligning to TRBD1. CDR3 length: 14 residues. V lost 7 bases and J lost 16; bases outside the gene matches: 15. CDR1 and CDR2 (germline): SEHNR, FQNEAQ (reference sequence). The CDR3 loop is CASTVAGGPFTLHF. CDR3 DNA sequence: TGTGCCAGCACCGTTGCAGGGGGCCCCTTTACACTCCACTTT.

Remarks on this clonotype: This sequence may be a read error, since a much larger clone differs from it by one base. V usage is TRBV6-2 or TRBV6-3 and J usage is TRBJ2-3; TRBD2 aligns across 8 bases. The CDR3 totals 16 residues. CDR1 and CDR2 (germline): MNHEY, SVGEGT. CDR3 DNA: TGTGCCAACAGTTACGGAGCGGGAGTAACCACAGATACGCAGTATTTT. Amino acids: CANSYGAGVTTDTQYF.

Details on this clonotype: One base away lies a much larger clone, so this may be a sequencing read error. This chain connects TRBV28 to TRBJ2-7; 7 nucleotides line up with TRBD1. CDR3 length equals 15 residues. Germline CDR1 and CDR2: MDHEN and SYDVKM. Trimming at V came to 5 bases and at J to 0 bases, leaving 7 bases not matched to a gene. This CDR3 is CASSPMDRSSYEQYF. DNA for the CDR3: TGTGCCAGCAGTCCCATGGACAGGAGCTCCTACGAGCAGTACTTC.

The V gene is TRBV5-6, the J gene TRBJ2-3, with 10 bases identical to TRBD1. The CDR3 totals 16 residues. CDR1 is SGHDT, CDR2 YYEEEE, per germline. Losses at the gene ends were 2 bases for V and 2 bases for J; bases not matched to a gene: 5. The DNA of the CDR3 is TGTGCCAGCAGCTTCGGGACAGGGGAACCCACAGATACGCAGTATTTT. It specifies CASSFGTGEPTDTQYF.